This T cell receptor beta chain comes out of a study of T cells in tumors after PD-1 blockade. Study-wide points: Some novel exhausted tumor clones appeared in pre-treatment blood, suggesting peripheral recruitment.

Genomic DNA template from tumor biopsies or peripheral blood, 616 ng to 6,004 ng input. The data were produced by immunoSEQ multiplex PCR, yet TCRdb's version contains in-frame clones alone and is incomplete. Among around 50,000 clones listed, 75% to 85% were seen once. In regard to this clone: Its antigen is not known.

The sample consisted of PBMCs, taken before anti-PD-1 treatment. The TCR comes from a human donor with basal cell carcinoma.

CDR3 in amino acids: CASSGGQGGSNQPQHF. CDR3 nucleotide sequence: TGCGCCAGCAGTGGAGGCCAGGGGGGTAGCAATCAGCCCCAGCATTTT. This chain links TRBV10-1 with TRBJ1-5, with 7 bases identical to TRBD1. The CDR3 length is 16 residues. CDR1 is WNHNN, CDR2 SYGVQD, per germline (reference sequence). With 4 bases clipped from V and 0 bases from J, the junction kept 6 bases outside the gene matches.